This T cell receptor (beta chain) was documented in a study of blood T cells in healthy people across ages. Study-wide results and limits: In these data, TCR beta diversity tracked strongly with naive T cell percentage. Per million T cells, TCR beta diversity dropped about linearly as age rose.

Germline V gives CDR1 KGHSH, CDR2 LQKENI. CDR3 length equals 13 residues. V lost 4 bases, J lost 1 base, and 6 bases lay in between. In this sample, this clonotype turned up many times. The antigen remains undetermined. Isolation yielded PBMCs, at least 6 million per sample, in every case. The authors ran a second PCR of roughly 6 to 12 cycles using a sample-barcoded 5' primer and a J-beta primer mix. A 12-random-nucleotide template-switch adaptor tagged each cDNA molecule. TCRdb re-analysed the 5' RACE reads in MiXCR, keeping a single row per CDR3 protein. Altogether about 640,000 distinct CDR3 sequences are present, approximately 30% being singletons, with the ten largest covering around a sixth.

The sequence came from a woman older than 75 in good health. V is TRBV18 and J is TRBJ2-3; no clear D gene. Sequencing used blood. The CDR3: CASSLSRTDTQYF. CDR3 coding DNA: TGTGCCAGCTCACTCAGCCGCACAGATACGCAGTATTTT.